This entry concerns a single T cell receptor (beta chain). Its antigen is not identified. Germline V gene data show CDR1 as KGHSH and CDR2 as LQKENI. Trimming cost V 3 bases and J 9 bases; bases outside gene matches: 9. The CDR3 is made up of 16 amino acids. This entry is derived from a study of shared clonotypes between healthy human individuals. Study at large: Researchers assigned three CD4 naive, three CD4 memory, two CD8 naive and one CD8 memory plate to each donor.

The study's findings and limits: Memory subsets had estimated richness that was generally smaller than that of naive subsets.

Profiling relied on immunoSEQ multiplex PCR, and the TCRdb table lists in-frame clones only, not all of them. Altogether over 850,000 clones are present, 75% to 80% being singletons, with the ten largest covering 0.55% to 0.7%. The donors were adults (healthy and HIV-negative) with no recent acute infections or vaccinations. Splitting the CD4+ cells yielded a CD45RA+ naive subset and a CD45RA-negative memory subset. V usage is TRBV18 and J usage is TRBJ2-1, with TRBD1 identical over 12 bases. Sequences were obtained from memory CD4+ T cells from PBMCs. The sample's subset: CD45RA-negative fraction. The sequence was obtained from a man between 18 and 29 years old in good health. Some clones in this sample may be carry-over from other donors' samples. The CDR3 reads CASSPVSGTGGLEQFF. CDR3 in DNA: TGTGCCAGCTCACCGGTGTCTGGGACAGGGGGCCTTGAGCAGTTCTTC.